The table lists the clone carrying this TCR beta chain with a few counts. Its antigen is unknown. The sample comes from a study of T-cell reconstitution after alpha-beta-depleted transplantation in children. General study results and limits: Several hundred rapidly expanded clones from non-depleted graft cells reportedly supplied alpha-beta T cells about two months post-transplant. T-cell counts and diversity were attributed mostly to newly produced T cells one year after transplant.

Construction of the TCRbeta library involved unique molecular identifiers. TCRdb used MiXCR to reprocess the PCR reads, holding one entry per CDR3 protein. The sample has tens of thousands of distinct CDR3 sequences; 18% are singletons. The CDR3 has 16 amino acids. J was trimmed by 0 bases and V by 0 bases; bases with no gene match: 2. The germline V gene has CDR1 SGHNT and CDR2 YYREEE (reference sequence). The source of this sequence is a male patient between 2 and 15 years old who had a stem cell transplant for acute lymphoblastic leukemia, so the T cells may come from the graft donor. The chain uses TRBV5-4 and TRBJ2-1; 8 bases are a match to TRBD2. The input for sequencing was PBMCs, mostly from graft donor cells, taken 360 days after TCRalphabeta/CD19-depleted stem cell transplant. The CDR3 DNA sequence: TGTGCCAGCAGCTTGGATACTAGCGGCTCCTACAATGAGCAGTTCTTC. Protein product: CASSLDTSGSYNEQFF. Full variable domain (missing parts from reference TRBV5-4 and TRBJ2-1): ETGVTQSPTHLIKTRGQQVTLRCSSQSGHNTVSWYQQALGQGPQFIFQYYREEENGRGNFPPRFSGLQFPNYSSELNVNALELDDSALYLCASSLDTSGSYNEQFFGPGTRLTVL.